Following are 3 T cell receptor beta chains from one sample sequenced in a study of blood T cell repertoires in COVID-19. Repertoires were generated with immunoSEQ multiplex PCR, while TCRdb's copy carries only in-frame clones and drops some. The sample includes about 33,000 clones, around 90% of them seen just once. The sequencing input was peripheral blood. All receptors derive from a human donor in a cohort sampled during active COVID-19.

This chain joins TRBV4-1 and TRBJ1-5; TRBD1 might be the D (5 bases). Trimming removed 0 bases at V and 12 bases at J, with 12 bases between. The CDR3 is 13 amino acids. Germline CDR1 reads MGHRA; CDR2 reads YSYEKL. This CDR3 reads CASSQDQGPLQHF. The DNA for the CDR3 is TGCGCCAGCAGCCAAGATCAGGGCCCCCTCCAGCATTTT.

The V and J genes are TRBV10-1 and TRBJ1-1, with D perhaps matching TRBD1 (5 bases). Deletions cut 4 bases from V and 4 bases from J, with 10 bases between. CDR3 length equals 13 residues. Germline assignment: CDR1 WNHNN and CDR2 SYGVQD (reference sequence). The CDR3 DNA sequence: TGCGCCAGCAGTGTAAGGGGCAGCACTGAAGCTTTCTTT. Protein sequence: CASSVRGSTEAFF.

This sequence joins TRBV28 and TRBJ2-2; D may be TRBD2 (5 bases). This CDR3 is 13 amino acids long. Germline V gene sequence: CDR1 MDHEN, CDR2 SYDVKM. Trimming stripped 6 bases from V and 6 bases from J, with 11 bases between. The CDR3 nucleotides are TGTGCCAGCAGCTTCCCGGGGTCCGGGGAGCTGTTTTTT. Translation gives CASSFPGSGELFF.